Listed here are 18 T cell receptor beta chains from one sample, sequenced in a study of OX40 agonist ivuxolimab in advanced cancers. The assay was immunoSEQ multiplex PCR, and TCRdb's table has in-frame clones only and misses some. The sample lists 69,000 or so clones; roughly four fifths were seen once. Sequencing used CD4+ or CD8+ T cells sorted from blood, obtained in a trial of the OX40 agonist ivuxolimab. All receptors come from an adult with an advanced solid tumor such as melanoma, head and neck, liver or kidney cancer.

This chain links TRBV11-2 with TRBJ2-1; TRBD2 aligns across 7 bases. The CDR3 runs to 14 residues. Germline V lookup: CDR1 SGHAT, CDR2 FQNNGV. V lost 1 base and J lost 6; bases outside the gene matches: 3. CDR3 nucleotide sequence: TGTGCCAGCAGCTTAGGCGAGCGGGGCAATGAGCAGTTCTTC. Its translation is CASSLGERGNEQFF.

The genes are TRBV9 and TRBJ1-4; the match to TRBD1 covers 10 bases. Trimming cost V 4 bases and J 0 bases; bases outside gene matches: 9. The CDR3 is 18 residues long. The germline gives CDR1 SGDLS, CDR2 YYNGEE. The CDR3 nucleotides are TGTGCCAGCAGCTTTGGGACAGGGGCCGTTGCAACTAATGAAAAACTGTTTTTT. It codes for CASSFGTGAVATNEKLFF.

The chain links TRBV20-1 to TRBJ2-1; D gene unclear. The CDR3 is 11 residues long. Trimming stripped 3 bases from V and 15 bases from J, with 15 bases between. Germline-derived CDR1 and CDR2 are DFQATT and SNEGSKA (reference sequence). The CDR3 DNA sequence: TGCAGTGCTAGTACGCCTAATATTCCGTTCTTC. This translates into CSASTPNIPFF.

The V gene is TRBV7-2, the J gene TRBJ2-7, with 8 nucleotides matching TRBD1. The V segment lost 7 bases and the J segment 6 bases; nucleotides outside the gene matches: 11. Per germline, CDR1 SGHTA and CDR2 FQGNSA. This CDR3 is 14 amino acids long. The CDR3 coding sequence is TGTGCCAGCATCGACAGGGGTTATGTGGGCGAGCAGTACTTC. Translation: CASIDRGYVGEQYF.

The chain couples TRBV20-1 to TRBJ2-1; D not certain. Germline V gene sequence: CDR1 DFQATT, CDR2 SNEGSKA (reference sequence). The CDR3 length is 10 residues. Trimming pared 7 bases from V and 1 base from J, leaving 2 bases between. Written as DNA, the CDR3 is TGCAGTGGGTCCTACAATGAGCAGTTCTTC. Its translation: CSGSYNEQFF.

The chain couples TRBV25-1 to TRBJ1-1; D might be TRBD1 (5 bases). V was pared by 7 bases and J by 2 bases, with 11 bases between. The germline gives CDR1 MGHDK, CDR2 SYGVNS. This CDR3 contains 13 residues. CDR3 region: CASKGRINTEAFF. DNA for the CDR3: TGTGCCAGCAAGGGGAGGATCAACACTGAAGCTTTCTTT.

The chain carries TRBV7-3 and TRBJ2-2, with 9 bases fitting TRBD1. J was trimmed by 5 bases and V by 5 bases; bases with no gene match: 9. In germline, CDR1 is SGHTA, CDR2 FQGTGA. The CDR3 contains 16 residues. CDR3 DNA: TGTGCCAGCAGCATCTCCGGGACAGGGAGGACCGGGGAGCTGTTTTTT. It is translated as CASSISGTGRTGELFF.

On this clone: Its ends do not fully match the called genes, so a read error is possible. The rearrangement links TRBV27 to TRBJ2-7, with a weak D call TRBD1 (5 bases). This CDR3 spans 14 amino acids. In germline, CDR1 is MNHEY, CDR2 SMNVEV (reference sequence). This CDR3 reads CTSSSTLQGNEQYF. The CDR3 bases are TGTACCAGCAGTTCCACTCTCCAGGGAAACGAGCAGTACTTC.

This chain connects TRBV5-4 to TRBJ2-3; D may be TRBD1 (5 bases). This CDR3 comprises 15 residues. V dropped 2 bases and J dropped 3 bases, with 13 bases sitting between them. Per germline, CDR1 SGHNT and CDR2 YYREEE (reference sequence). DNA for the CDR3: TGTGCCAGCAGCTTTAACTTGCAGGGAACAGATACGCAGTATTTT. As protein: CASSFNLQGTDTQYF. The full variable domain, rest sourced from reference TRBV5-4 and TRBJ2-3, is ETGVTQSPTHLIKTRGQQVTLRCSSQSGHNTVSWYQQALGQGPQFIFQYYREEENGRGNFPPRFSGLQFPNYSSELNVNALELDDSALYLCASSFNLQGTDTQYFGPGTRLTVL.

CDR3 DNA sequence: TGTGCCAGCAGGCCAGGACAGGGGCCCTACGAGCAGTACTTC. This sequence encodes CASRPGQGPYEQYF. The rearrangement joins TRBV7-9 to TRBJ2-7, with TRBD1 matching 9 bases. The V gene's germline CDR1 is SEHNR and CDR2 FQNEAQ (reference sequence). V was pared by 6 bases and J by 2 bases, with 5 bases of the junction left unmatched. The CDR3 spans 14 residues.

The rearrangement joins TRBV4-1 to TRBJ2-7; 8 nucleotides align to TRBD1. This CDR3 spans 15 amino acids. Germline V gene lookup returns CDR1 MGHRA and CDR2 YSYEKL. The V gene end was trimmed by 1 base and the J gene end by 3 bases; junction bases not matched to a gene: 5. Here the CDR3 DNA reads TGCGCCAGCAGCCAAGGGTTTACAGGGGGCTACGAGCAGTACTTC. Protein: CASSQGFTGGYEQYF.

This chain connects TRBV14 to TRBJ2-7, with 8 bases identical to TRBD2. This CDR3 has 16 amino acids. V shed 4 bases, J shed 2 bases, and the junction held 10 bases outside the gene matches. The germline gives CDR1 SGHDN, CDR2 FVKESK. The CDR3 DNA sequence: TGTGCCAGCAGCCTTGCCCTTAGCGGGAAGACCTACGAGCAGTACTTC. The encoded protein is CASSLALSGKTYEQYF.

The chain employs TRBV7-8 and TRBJ1-5; the match to TRBD1 covers 7 bases. Per germline, CDR1 SGHVS and CDR2 FQNEAQ. V lost 0 bases to trimming and J lost 7 bases; unmatched junction nucleotides: 6. This CDR3 spans 15 amino acids. Written as DNA, the CDR3 is TGTGCCAGCAGCTTAGCGCTCAGGGGGGACCAGCCCCAGCATTTT. It codes for CASSLALRGDQPQHF.

This clone has a handful of counts. This chain links TRBV29-1 with TRBJ1-2; D not certain. The V gene's germline CDR1 is SQVTM and CDR2 ANQGSEA. The CDR3 extends over 11 amino acids. Trimming pared 5 bases from V and 4 bases from J, leaving 8 bases between. The CDR3 here is CSVSDGYGYTF. CDR3 in DNA: TGCAGCGTTTCAGATGGCTATGGCTACACCTTC.

The J gene is TRBJ2-1, the V gene TRBV18, with 7 bases fitting TRBD2. CDR1 is KGHSH and CDR2 is LQKENI in the germline V gene. The V and J ends lost 6 bases and 7 bases, in that order; junction bases with no gene match: 15. The CDR3 is 16 amino acids. CDR3 bases: TGTGCCAGCTCCCCCGGGATACTAGCGCTTAAAAATGAGCAGTTCTTC. Protein product: CASSPGILALKNEQFF. The entire variable domain, with the rest obtained from reference TRBV18 and TRBJ2-1, is as follows: NAGVMQNPRHLVRRRGQEARLRCSPMKGHSHVYWYRQLPEEGLKFMVYLQKENIIDESGMPKERFSAEFPKEGPSILRIQQVVRGDSAAYFCASSPGILALKNEQFFGPGTRLTVL.

The sample holds one count of this clone. The chain links TRBV2 to TRBJ1-1; 8 bases map to TRBD1. In germline, CDR1 is SNHLY, CDR2 FYNNEI. The CDR3 extends over 14 amino acids. V shed 3 bases and J 4 bases; nucleotides not matched to a gene: 4. The DNA for the CDR3 is TGTGCCAGCAGTGATGGTCAGGGGGCCACTGAAGCTTTCTTT. This translates into CASSDGQGATEAFF. The full variable domain, with the rest looked up from reference TRBV2 and TRBJ1-1, is EPEVTQTPSHQVTQMGQEVILRCVPISNHLYFYWYRQILGQKVEFLVSFYNNEISEKSEIFDDQFSVERPDGSNFTLKIRSTKLEDSAMYFCASSDGQGATEAFFGQGTRLTVV.

This clone is classed as medium-sized. The rearrangement uses TRBV7-8 and TRBJ1-6, with no clear D. The V end was cut by 1 base, the J end by 9 bases, with 10 bases between. Germline V gives CDR1 SGHVS, CDR2 FQNEAQ. The CDR3 length is 14 residues. CDR3 nucleotides: TGTGCCAGCAGCTTAGTGGATTACCCTTCACCCCTCCACTTT. This codes for CASSLVDYPSPLHF.

V is TRBV27 and J is TRBJ2-3; the D is unclear. V was cut by 6 bases and J by 0 bases, with 13 bases left in between. The CDR3 extends over 15 amino acids. Germline CDR1 MNHEY, CDR2 SMNVEV (reference sequence). CDR3 sequence reads: CASRIRLASTDTQYF. CDR3 DNA sequence: TGTGCCAGCAGGATCAGATTGGCGAGCACAGATACGCAGTATTTT.